Listed here are 8 T cell receptor beta chains from one sample, sequenced in a study of identical twins. TCRdb itself ran the 5' RACE reads through MiXCR, one entry per CDR3 protein. The sample includes under 800,000 distinct CDR3 sequences, 20% to 25% seen only once; the top ten take about 4.5%. The same sample was also studied in work on T cells expressing NK-cell markers.

Input material: PBMCs. The receptors here all came from a woman aged 18 to 35 in good health.

This clonotype was seen only a few times. J is TRBJ2-1 and V is TRBV3-1; TRBD2 matches at 10 bases. The CDR3 totals 17 residues. V trimming: 8 bases; J trimming: 9 bases; junction bases outside the gene matches: 19. The germline gives CDR1 LGHDT, CDR2 YNNKEL (reference sequence). CDR3 in amino acids: CASSKQVAGGPGSEQFF. The CDR3, as DNA: TGTGCCAGCTCCAAGCAGGTAGCGGGGGGACCTGGTAGTGAGCAGTTCTTC.

This clonotype was detected only a few times. A read error may be the cause here, since a much bigger clone is one base away. The V gene is TRBV12-3 or TRBV12-4, the J gene TRBJ2-3; no firm D call. Between the trimmed V and J ends, which lost 8 bases and 1 base, there was a span of 7 bases. The CDR3 is 12 residues long. The DNA for the CDR3 is TGTGCCAGCGGTCGGGGCACAGATACGCAGTATTTT. Its translation: CASGRGTDTQYF.

V usage is TRBV4-3 and J usage is TRBJ2-1, with 13 bases fitting TRBD2. The length of the CDR3 is 17 residues. CDR1 and CDR2 from the germline V gene are LGHNA and YSLEER. The J segment lost 8 bases and the V segment lost 3 bases, leaving 10 bases of the junction unmatched. CDR3 in amino acids: CASSQDSGLAGAYEQFF. The CDR3 nucleotides read TGCGCCAGCAGCCAGGATAGCGGACTAGCGGGAGCATATGAGCAGTTCTTC.

Turning to this clonotype: This may come from a read error, since a much larger clone is one base off. The chain uses TRBV7-9 and TRBJ2-7, with unresolved D. V lost 6 bases and J 6 bases, leaving 12 bases between the germline ends. In germline, CDR1 is SEHNR, CDR2 FQNEAQ (reference sequence). This CDR3 is built from 12 residues. This chain's CDR3 is CASSLTWVEQYF. CDR3 DNA: TGTGCCAGCAGTCTCACATGGGTCGAGCAGTACTTC.

This clonotype was detected once. The chain recombines TRBV20-1 with TRBJ2-1; 9 bases line up with TRBD2. The CDR3 spans 14 residues. The germline V gene has CDR1 DFQATT and CDR2 SNEGSKA (reference sequence). J was trimmed by 2 bases and V by 6 bases; bases with no gene match: 5. The CDR3 region is CSARTSVTYNEQFF. The CDR3 nucleotides are TGCAGTGCCCGGACTAGCGTTACCTACAATGAGCAGTTCTTC.

The table lists this clonotype with a few counts. The CDR3 here is CASSYSSPRGEQYF. The CDR3 DNA follows: TGTGCCAGCAGTTACTCGTCCCCCAGGGGCGAGCAGTACTTC. The chain recombines TRBV6-5 with TRBJ2-7; a weak D match, TRBD1 (6 bases). Per the germline V gene, CDR1 is MNHEY and CDR2 is SVGAGI. V was pared by 0 bases and J by 6 bases, with 12 bases between. The CDR3 sequence is 14 residues long.

In its sample, this clonotype was seen many times. V usage is TRBV5-1 and J usage is TRBJ2-2; tentatively, D is TRBD1 (5 bases). Germline V gene data show CDR1 as SGHRS and CDR2 as YFSETQ. Trimming pared 7 bases from V and 7 bases from J, leaving 14 bases between. The CDR3 totals 13 residues. Here the CDR3 reads CASGRETGGELFF. CDR3 bases: TGCGCCAGCGGCAGGGAAACGGGCGGGGAGCTGTTTTTT.

This clonotype was counted a few times. V usage is TRBV5-1 and J usage is TRBJ2-3, with 12 bases aligning to TRBD2. The CDR3 has 16 residues. The germline gives CDR1 SGHRS, CDR2 YFSETQ. J lost 5 bases, V lost 4 bases, and 8 bases had no gene match. CDR3 bases: TGCGCCAGCAGCGAGAGGACTAGCGGGGCAGGAGATACGCAGTATTTT. Protein product: CASSERTSGAGDTQYF.